The 29 T cell receptor beta chains below were found in one sample sequenced in a study of blood T cell repertoires in COVID-19. Sequenced by immunoSEQ multiplex PCR; TCRdb stores in-frame clones only, minus some. The repertoire has around 63,000 clones, 88% of them found once; the top ten carry around 20%. The sequenced sample consisted of peripheral blood. These receptors came from a woman over 75 with active COVID-19.

The CDR3 sequence is CASSLEEGEQFF. In DNA, the CDR3 is TGCGCCAGCAGCTTGGAGGAGGGTGAGCAGTTCTTC. The V and J genes are TRBV5-1 and TRBJ2-1, with D possibly matching TRBD2 (6 bases). The germline V gene encodes CDR1 SGHRS and CDR2 YFSETQ. Trimming pared 0 bases from V and 9 bases from J, leaving 7 bases between. This CDR3 spans 12 amino acids.

This chain uses TRBV18 with TRBJ2-1; D is possibly TRBD1 (6 bases). V was pared by 6 bases and J by 9 bases, with 15 bases between. Germline-derived CDR1 and CDR2 are KGHSH and LQKENI. The CDR3 length is 13 residues. The CDR3 reads CASSQNRVGEQFF. Here the CDR3 DNA reads TGTGCCAGCTCGCAGAACAGGGTAGGTGAGCAGTTCTTC.

This clone has just one count. This sequence joins TRBV5-1 and TRBJ2-1; the D gene is possibly TRBD2 (6 bases). Germline assignment: CDR1 SGHRS and CDR2 YFSETQ. The CDR3 length is 15 residues. The V gene lost 0 bases and the J gene lost 2 bases, with 9 bases spanning the gap. This CDR3 reads CASSLGGGTYNEQFF. In nucleotides, the CDR3 is TGCGCCAGCAGCTTGGGTGGGGGGACCTACAATGAGCAGTTCTTC.

The chain joins TRBV5-1 to TRBJ2-5; D possibly corresponds to TRBD1 (5 bases). Germline CDR1 reads SGHRS; CDR2 reads YFSETQ. This CDR3 has 15 amino acids. V was shortened by 0 bases and J by 2 bases, with 11 bases between the two germline ends. CDR3 residues: CASSLAGQGQETQYF. The CDR3 coding sequence is TGCGCCAGCAGCTTGGCCGGGCAGGGTCAAGAGACCCAGTACTTC.

The rearrangement links TRBV11-3 to TRBJ2-7; tentative D call: TRBD2 (6 bases). Germline loops: CDR1 SGHNT, CDR2 YENEEA. The CDR3 consists of 13 residues. V lost 5 bases to trimming and J lost 6 bases, with 14 bases between them. In DNA, the CDR3 is TGTGCCAGCAGCCTAAGCCTCGGGGGCGAGCAGTACTTC. Translation gives CASSLSLGGEQYF.

The gene calls are TRBV3-1 (or the pseudogene TRBV3-2) and TRBJ2-7; 10 bases match TRBD1. CDR1 is LGHDT and CDR2 is YNNKEL in the germline V gene (reference sequence). After removal of 4 bases from V and 2 bases from J, the junction contained 5 bases not matched to a gene. The CDR3 is 15 amino acids. CDR3 DNA sequence: TGTGCCAGCAGCCCATGGACAGGGGGGACCTACGAGCAGTACTTC. Its protein is CASSPWTGGTYEQYF.

V and J are TRBV5-6 and TRBJ2-7; 12 bases are shared with TRBD1. With V trimmed by 3 bases and J by 4 bases, 5 bases remained unmatched. Germline V gene sequence: CDR1 SGHDT, CDR2 YYEEEE. This CDR3 comprises 15 residues. CDR3 nucleotides: TGTGCCAGCAGCTCCCGGGACAGGGGGCGATACGAGCAGTACTTC. This codes for CASSSRDRGRYEQYF.

The rearrangement uses TRBV18 and TRBJ1-6; the match to TRBD1 covers 8 bases. The CDR3 length is 16 residues. V lost 6 bases to trimming and J lost 5 bases; unmatched junction nucleotides: 9. Germline assignment: CDR1 KGHSH and CDR2 LQKENI. This chain's CDR3 is CASSWGQAANNSPLHF. The CDR3 DNA is TGTGCCAGCTCCTGGGGACAGGCTGCAAATAATTCACCCCTCCACTTT.

The V and J genes are TRBV18 and TRBJ2-1; TRBD1 might be the D (6 bases). V shed 2 bases and J shed 4 bases, with 9 bases lying between them. The V gene's germline CDR1 is KGHSH and CDR2 LQKENI. The CDR3 totals 14 residues. CDR3 amino acids: CASSPSGVYNEQFF. CDR3 bases: TGTGCCAGCTCACCATCAGGGGTTTACAATGAGCAGTTCTTC.

The chain couples TRBV2 to TRBJ2-7, with TRBD2 matching 11 bases. Germline V CDR1 and CDR2: SNHLY, FYNNEI. Trimming took 7 bases from V and 10 from J; bases not matched to a gene: 12. The CDR3 spans 14 residues. CDR3 amino acids: CASKQGLAGGEQYF. The CDR3 region has the DNA TGTGCCAGCAAGCAAGGGCTAGCGGGGGGCGAACAGTACTTC.

The rearrangement uses TRBV2 and TRBJ2-1; 11 bases are shared with TRBD2. Trimming removed 6 bases from V and 9 bases from J; junction bases left unmatched: 7. Per the germline V gene, CDR1 is SNHLY and CDR2 is FYNNEI. The CDR3 extends over 14 amino acids. The CDR3 is CASSPRGLAAEQFF. The CDR3 nucleotides are TGTGCCAGCAGCCCGAGGGGACTAGCGGCTGAGCAGTTCTTC.

This clone was detected once. V usage is TRBV20-1 and J usage is TRBJ2-3; no clear D gene. Germline loops: CDR1 DFQATT, CDR2 SNEGSKA (reference sequence). This CDR3 spans 11 amino acids. Trimming took 6 bases from V and 2 from J, leaving 6 bases between them. The CDR3: CSAAPTDTQYF. The DNA of the CDR3 is TGCAGTGCCGCGCCCACAGATACGCAGTATTTT.

V and J are TRBV4-2 and TRBJ1-1, with a possible D match to TRBD1 (6 bases). Trimming took 4 bases from V and 1 from J, leaving 10 bases between them. Germline CDR1 and CDR2: LGHNA and YNFKEQ. This CDR3 has 14 amino acids. The CDR3, as DNA: TGTGCCAGCAGCCCACGGGACAAGAACACTGAAGCTTTCTTT. Protein sequence: CASSPRDKNTEAFF.

The chain has TRBV10-3 and TRBJ2-3; 8 bases are shared with TRBD2. This CDR3 has 16 residues. Germline values: CDR1 ENHRY, CDR2 SYGVKD. Trimming cost V 5 bases and J 4 bases; bases outside gene matches: 11. CDR3: CAISSFGQTSADTQYF. Written as DNA, the CDR3 is TGTGCCATCAGTTCATTTGGACAGACTAGCGCAGATACGCAGTATTTT.

The chain has TRBV11-3 and TRBJ2-1, with TRBD1 matching over 7 bases. Germline V gene data show CDR1 as SGHNT and CDR2 as YENEEA. Losses at the gene ends were 5 bases for V and 9 bases for J; bases not matched to a gene: 7. The CDR3 is made up of 13 amino acids. The CDR3 coding sequence is TGTGCCAGCAGCAGCGACAGGGCCTCTGAGCAGTTCTTC. Translation gives CASSSDRASEQFF.

V is TRBV27 and J is TRBJ2-2; TRBD1 agrees at 7 bases. Unmatched junction bases numbered 6, after V lost 6 bases and J lost 2 bases. The CDR3 is 15 amino acids. Germline CDR1 MNHEY, CDR2 SMNVEV (reference sequence). The CDR3 loop is CASSPGGSNTGELFF. The CDR3 nucleotides are TGTGCCAGCAGCCCAGGGGGTTCCAACACCGGGGAGCTGTTTTTT.

The table lists this clone with a count of one. This sequence joins TRBV7-9 and TRBJ1-2; maybe TRBD1 (5 bases). The CDR3 extends over 15 amino acids. Trimming stripped 1 base from V and 5 bases from J, with 14 bases between. Looked up from germline, CDR1 is SEHNR and CDR2 is FQNEAQ (reference sequence). CDR3 bases: TGTGCCAGCAGCTTAGGGGGCGTAGGGCTGTATGGCTACACCTTC. Translating it yields CASSLGGVGLYGYTF.

J is TRBJ2-3 and V is TRBV18; maybe TRBD1 (5 bases). The CDR3 spans 14 residues. V was pared by 6 bases and J by 7 bases, with 17 bases between. The germline V gene encodes CDR1 KGHSH and CDR2 LQKENI. The CDR3 DNA follows: TGTGCCAGCTCGCCGGGCAAAGGGGTAAATACGCAGTATTTT. Amino acids: CASSPGKGVNTQYF.

The chain carries TRBV2 and TRBJ1-5; 7 bases agree with TRBD1. V gave up 7 bases and J gave up 7 bases; unmatched junction bases: 7. The CDR3 runs to 13 residues. The germline CDR1 and CDR2 sequences are SNHLY and FYNNEI. CDR3 in amino acids: CASTDREGQPQHF. The CDR3 nucleotides read TGTGCCAGCACTGACAGGGAGGGGCAGCCCCAGCATTTT.

The rearrangement uses TRBV7-2 and TRBJ1-3, with a weak D call TRBD1 (6 bases). The CDR3 consists of 15 residues. The germline CDR1 and CDR2 sequences are SGHTA and FQGNSA. V shed 8 bases and J shed 0 bases, with 14 bases lying between them. The CDR3 reads CASSTGTFSGNTIYF. CDR3 nucleotide sequence: TGTGCCAGCTCTACAGGGACATTCTCTGGAAACACCATATATTTT.

The V and J genes are TRBV7-3 and TRBJ2-7; 9 bases fit TRBD1. J was trimmed by 5 bases and V by 6 bases; bases with no gene match: 11. Germline assignment: CDR1 SGHTA and CDR2 FQGTGA. The CDR3 sequence is 15 residues long. Here the CDR3 DNA reads TGTGCCAGCAGTTTGAAGGGACAGGGAGTACACGAGCAGTACTTC. Protein sequence: CASSLKGQGVHEQYF.

The V gene is TRBV5-1, the J gene TRBJ2-7; 8 nucleotides agree with TRBD2. Losses at the gene ends were 2 bases for V and 4 bases for J; bases not matched to a gene: 20. This CDR3 comprises 19 residues. Germline lookup yields CDR1 SGHRS and CDR2 YFSETQ. The CDR3 bases are TGCGCCAGCAGCTTAACAGGGTCCGGCGGTCCAGCGGGGGCTTACGAGCAGTACTTC. Translating it yields CASSLTGSGGPAGAYEQYF. The full variable domain, with the rest looked up from reference TRBV5-1 and TRBJ2-7, is KAGVTQTPRYLIKTRGQQVTLSCSPISGHRSVSWYQQTPGQGLQFLFEYFSETQRNKGNFPGRFSGRQFSNSRSEMNVSTLELGDSALYLCASSLTGSGGPAGAYEQYFGPGTRLTVT.

This rearrangement joins TRBV7-3 to TRBJ2-3, with D tentatively TRBD1 (6 bases). CDR1 is SGHTA, CDR2 FQGTGA, per germline. The CDR3 sequence is 15 residues long. Trimming pared 4 bases from V and 8 bases from J, leaving 19 bases between. The CDR3 DNA reads as TGTGCCAGCAGCTCAAGTTGGGGGCCGGGCGGTACGCAGTATTTT. Amino acid sequence: CASSSSWGPGGTQYF.

This chain connects TRBV7-8 to TRBJ2-1; no reliable D call. The CDR3 contains 16 residues. Between the trimmed V and J ends, which lost 2 bases and 1 base, there was a span of 12 bases. The germline CDR1 and CDR2 sequences are SGHVS and FQNEAQ. The CDR3 DNA sequence: TGTGCCAGCAGCTTATGGTCTAGTCGGTCCTACAATGAGCAGTTCTTC. The encoded protein is CASSLWSSRSYNEQFF. The whole variable domain, filled in from reference TRBV7-8 and TRBJ2-1, reads GAGVSQSPRYKVAKRGQDVALRCDPISGHVSLFWYQQALGQGPEFLTYFQNEAQLDKSGLPSDRFFAERPEGSVSTLKIQRTQQEDSAVYLCASSLWSSRSYNEQFFGPGTRLTVL.

This sequence joins TRBV6-2 or TRBV6-3 and TRBJ2-1, with TRBD2 matching over 12 bases. Germline CDR1 reads MNHEY; CDR2 reads SVGEGT. Losses at the gene ends were 5 bases for V and 9 bases for J; bases not matched to a gene: 14. The CDR3 is 17 residues long. CDR3 sequence: CASSRRLAGDQSGEQFF. Here the CDR3 DNA reads TGTGCCAGCAGTCGTAGACTAGCGGGGGACCAGTCGGGTGAGCAGTTCTTC.

The chain has TRBV6-5 and TRBJ2-3; 7 bases map to TRBD1. In germline, CDR1 is MNHEY, CDR2 SVGAGI. The CDR3 loop spans 14 amino acids. Trimming at V came to 2 bases and at J to 3 bases, leaving 2 bases not matched to a gene. The CDR3 nucleotides are TGTGCCAGCAGTTACCGGGACAGTACAGATACGCAGTATTTT. It encodes CASSYRDSTDTQYF.

This sequence joins TRBV3-1 (or the pseudogene TRBV3-2) and TRBJ2-1; the match to TRBD2 covers 7 bases. Looked up from germline, CDR1 is LGHDT and CDR2 is YNNKEL (reference sequence). The V gene end was trimmed by 8 bases and the J gene end by 3 bases; junction bases not matched to a gene: 10. The CDR3 is made up of 15 amino acids. Here the CDR3 DNA reads TGTGCCAGCGGCCCCCGGGGGGACCACTACAATGAGCAGTTCTTC. This encodes CASGPRGDHYNEQFF.

The genes are TRBV27 and TRBJ2-2, with 10 bases matching TRBD1. CDR1 is MNHEY and CDR2 is SMNVEV in the germline V gene (reference sequence). This CDR3 spans 17 amino acids. V gave up 3 bases and J gave up 5 bases; unmatched junction bases: 9. CDR3 sequence: CASSFYFGTGETGELFF. As DNA, the CDR3 is TGTGCCAGCAGTTTCTACTTTGGGACAGGGGAAACCGGGGAGCTGTTTTTT.

The chain links TRBV19 to TRBJ2-1; perhaps TRBD1 as D (6 bases). V was shortened by 5 bases and J by 7 bases, with 24 bases between the two germline ends. This CDR3 spans 17 amino acids. Germline V CDR1 and CDR2: LNHDA, SQIVND (reference sequence). For the CDR3, the DNA is TGTGCCAGTAGTGCCTGGCAGGCAGGGGACCTTTCTAATGAGCAGTTCTTC. Amino acid sequence: CASSAWQAGDLSNEQFF.